This T cell receptor (beta chain) was sequenced in a study of CDR3 diversity in severe acne. The table lists this clonotype with many counts. V lost 0 bases, J lost 4 bases, and 5 bases stayed unmatched. CDR1 LNHDA and CDR2 SQIVND come from the germline V gene (reference sequence). CDR3 length: 16 residues. A single record per CDR3 protein comes from TCRdb applying MiXCR to the PCR reads. The repertoire has more than 70,000 distinct CDR3 sequences, 45% to 55% of them found once; the top ten carry 10%. This sequence originates from a male donor in good health, serving as a control. Material: blood. The chain uses TRBV19 and TRBJ2-1, with TRBD2 matching 8 bases. The CDR3 loop is CASSIDLSGSYNEQFF. In nucleotides, the CDR3 is TGTGCCAGTAGTATAGATCTCAGCGGGAGTTACAATGAGCAGTTCTTC.